These T cell receptor beta chains were read from a single sample in a study of control samples from healthy donors and cancer patients. Profiling relied on immunoSEQ multiplex PCR, and the TCRdb table lists in-frame clones only, not all of them. The sample records around 94,000 clones, approximately 90% being singletons. The sequenced sample consisted of blood. All receptors derive from a woman aged 50 to 65 in good health. Both conserved end residues are part of each CDR3. D genes are given only for firm matches. The listing skips clone size in some rows; elsewhere it reads once, few, many or a size class.

clone_size,d_call,v_call,j_call,cdr3_aa,cdr3_nt
.,.,TRBV7-2,TRBJ1-5,CASSLTPQGVSPQHF,TGTGCCAGCAGCTTAACTCCCCAGGGAGTCTCGCCCCAGCATTTT
.,TRBD2,TRBV11-1,TRBJ2-3,CASSLGLDTDTQYF,TGTGCCAGCAGCCTGGGACTAGACACAGATACGCAGTATTTT
.,.,TRBV7-9,TRBJ1-2,CASSLEPGARNGYTF,TGTGCCAGCAGCTTAGAACCAGGGGCGAGGAATGGCTACACCTTC
once,TRBD2,TRBV3-1/TRBV3-2,TRBJ2-3,CASSQDNSSGPGPSTDTQYF,TGTGCCAGCAGCCAAGATAATTCTAGCGGTCCCGGACCTAGCACAGATACGCAGTATTTT
.,TRBD1,TRBV9,TRBJ1-1,CASSEQGYMNTEAFF,TGTGCCAGCAGCGAACAGGGGTACATGAACACTGAAGCTTTCTTT
.,.,TRBV12-3/TRBV12-4,TRBJ2-3,CASSSTDTQYF,TGTGCCAGCAGTTCGACAGATACGCAGTATTTT
.,.,TRBV19,TRBJ2-2,CASSITGITGELFF,TGTGCCAGTAGTATTACAGGGATCACCGGGGAGCTGTTTTTT
.,TRBD2,TRBV5-4,TRBJ2-7,CASSLSGGAAREQYF,TGTGCCAGCAGCCTTAGCGGGGGGGCCGCTCGCGAGCAGTACTTC
.,.,TRBV19,TRBJ2-5,CASSIRGETQYF,TGTGCCAGTAGTATTAGGGGAGAGACCCAGTACTTC
.,.,TRBV11-3,TRBJ1-1,CASSPGPTGTEAFF,TGTGCCAGCAGCCCTGGGCCGACCGGAACTGAAGCTTTCTTT
.,.,TRBV10-3,TRBJ1-1,CAIRFQGNTEAFF,TGTGCCATCAGATTTCAGGGTAACACTGAAGCTTTCTTT
.,.,TRBV4-3,TRBJ1-1,CASSQVGGEAFF,TGCGCCAGCAGCCAAGTCGGGGGGGAAGCTTTCTTT
few,.,TRBV7-6,TRBJ1-6,CASSLFGGGSPLHF,TGTGCCAGCAGCTTATTCGGGGGCGGTTCACCCCTCCACTTT
.,.,TRBV4-1,TRBJ1-4,CASSQDRINEKLFF,TGCGCCAGCAGCCAAGACAGGATTAATGAAAAACTGTTTTTT
few,TRBD2,TRBV14,TRBJ2-7,CASSHGTSGYEQYF,TGTGCCAGCAGCCACGGGACTAGCGGCTACGAGCAGTACTTC
.,TRBD1,TRBV19,TRBJ1-2,CASSATGGADYGYTF,TGTGCCAGTAGTGCTACAGGGGGCGCGGACTATGGCTACACCTTC
.,.,TRBV9,TRBJ1-1,CASSVGTEATEAFF,TGTGCCAGCAGCGTAGGGACAGAAGCTACTGAAGCTTTCTTT
.,.,TRBV7-9,TRBJ1-4,CASSLSGGGTNEKLFF,TGTGCCAGCAGCTTAAGTGGCGGTGGGACTAATGAAAAACTGTTTTTT
.,.,TRBV19,TRBJ2-5,CASSIVYGSGQQETQYF,TGTGCCAGTAGTATAGTGTACGGTAGCGGCCAACAAGAGACCCAGTACTTC
once,.,TRBV6-5,TRBJ2-7,CASSSRAGQPIYEQYF,TGTGCCAGCAGTTCCCGAGCGGGACAGCCCATTTACGAGCAGTACTTC
.,.,TRBV5-4,TRBJ1-2,CASSRRLRTQTNYGYTF,TGTGCCAGCAGCCGTAGACTGAGGACACAGACTAACTATGGCTACACCTTC
.,.,TRBV7-3,TRBJ2-5,CASSLLGEETQYF,TGTGCCAGCAGCTTACTCGGAGAAGAGACCCAGTACTTC
.,.,TRBV10-3,TRBJ2-7,CAIRPDRLAYEQYF,TGTGCCATCAGGCCGGACAGATTGGCCTACGAGCAGTACTTC